This T cell receptor (beta chain) was found in a study of blood T cells in healthy people across ages. This clonotype turned up a few times. What it binds is not known. V was cut by 0 bases and J by 6 bases, with 5 bases left in between. In germline, CDR1 is SGHRS, CDR2 YFSETQ. The CDR3 is 12 amino acids. Through a sample-barcoded 5' primer and a J-beta primer mix, a second PCR was run for roughly 7 to 11 cycles. TCRdb re-called the 5' RACE reads through MiXCR, storing one row per CDR3 protein. This table holds roughly 800,000 distinct CDR3 sequences, roughly 50% found once. Notes on the study in general: Calculation of diversity from one million T cells yielded estimates considered to be underestimates.

The chain combines TRBV5-1 with TRBJ2-3; the D is unclear. The sequenced sample was blood. The TCR comes from a man between 25 and 39 years old in good health. In DNA form, the CDR3 reads TGCGCCAGCAGCTTGGTGTGGGATACGCAGTATTTT. The encoded protein is CASSLVWDTQYF.